This T cell receptor beta chain was observed in a study of technical replicates of blood from a handful of donors. V trimming: 6 bases; J trimming: 5 bases; junction bases outside the gene matches: 6. This CDR3 is 13 amino acids long. Germline CDR1 and CDR2: SQVTM and ANQGSEA. Assay used: immunoSEQ multiplex PCR; TCRdb lists only in-frame clones, some missing. The sample lists over 50,000 clones; around 93% were seen once. This chain joins TRBV29-1 and TRBJ2-3; 9 positions match TRBD2. This receptor was taken from a human donor in good health. Some clones in this sample may be carry-over from other donors' samples. What was sequenced was PBMCs. The CDR3: CSVQREVGDTQYF. CDR3 in DNA: TGCAGCGTGCAGCGGGAGGTTGGAGATACGCAGTATTTT.